These T cell receptor beta chains were read from a single sample in a study of cytomegalovirus exposure and HLA in healthy donors. Generated by immunoSEQ multiplex PCR, the TCRdb table keeps only in-frame clones and is missing some. The sample shows roughly 180,000 clones, approximately 88% of them seen only once. Sequenced material: PBMCs. The receptors were gathered from a man aged 25 to 40 in good health and CMV-seronegative. The CDR3 runs from the conserved cysteine through the conserved F or W. D genes are given only for firm matches. The size entry is marked missing in some rows and otherwise reads once, few, many or a size class.

>15|NA|TRBJ2-3|TRBV9|TRBD1
CASSVGTGVTDTQYF
TGTGCCAGCAGCGTAGGGACAGGGGTTACAGATACGCAGTATTTT
>15|once|TRBJ1-2|TRBV4-1|NA
CASSQEITTNYGYTF
TGCGCCAGCAGCCAAGAAATAACTACTAACTATGGCTACACCTTC
>13|NA|TRBJ1-1|TRBV6-6|NA
CASTMDRSTEAFF
TGTGCCAGCACTATGGACAGATCCACTGAAGCTTTCTTT
>17|NA|TRBJ2-1|TRBV9|NA
CASSVASGLGSYNEQFF
TGTGCCAGCAGCGTAGCTTCGGGATTGGGCTCCTACAATGAGCAGTTCTTC
>15|once|TRBJ1-1|TRBV4-1|TRBD1
CASSLLTGGNTEAFF
TGCGCCAGCAGCCTCCTGACAGGGGGGAACACTGAAGCTTTCTTT
>17|NA|TRBJ2-5|TRBV5-3|TRBD2
CARSLVQRGGTQETQYF
TGTGCCAGAAGCTTGGTGCAGCGGGGGGGGACCCAAGAGACCCAGTACTTC
>15|NA|TRBJ1-6|TRBV18|NA
CASSPSRDIIAPLHF
TGTGCCAGCTCACCATCCCGGGACATCATTGCACCCCTCCACTTT
>13|NA|TRBJ2-7|TRBV9|NA
CASSVGQTYEQYF
TGTGCCAGCAGCGTAGGACAGACCTACGAGCAGTACTTC
>15|NA|TRBJ1-5|TRBV30|NA
CAWSDPGLRNQPQHF
TGTGCCTGGAGTGACCCGGGACTCCGCAATCAGCCCCAGCATTTT
>19|NA|TRBJ1-1|TRBV10-3|NA
CAISGRTKGPSLVHTEAFF
TGTGCCATCAGTGGAAGGACTAAAGGCCCCTCATTAGTGCACACTGAAGCTTTCTTT
>13|once|TRBJ2-7|TRBV2|NA
CASSRRTSHEQYF
TGTGCCAGCAGTCGAAGGACATCTCACGAGCAGTACTTC
>13|once|TRBJ2-5|TRBV5-8|NA
CASSLIQQETQYF
TGTGCCAGCAGCTTGATACAGCAAGAGACCCAGTACTTC
>15|NA|TRBJ1-1|TRBV4-2|TRBD1
CASSQGDRDFVEAFF
TGTGCCAGCAGCCAAGGGGACAGGGATTTCGTTGAAGCTTTCTTT
>16|NA|TRBJ2-6|TRBV7-2|NA
CASSIQGALGANVLTF
TGTGCCAGCAGCATACAGGGAGCTCTGGGGGCCAACGTCCTGACTTTC
>14|few|TRBJ1-1|TRBV10-2|TRBD1
CASSGTGRNTEAFF
TGCGCCAGCAGTGGGACAGGGAGAAACACTGAAGCTTTCTTT
>16|few|TRBJ1-5|TRBV5-1|TRBD1
CASSLGDSYSNQPQHF
TGCGCCAGCAGCTTGGGGGACAGTTATAGCAATCAGCCCCAGCATTTT
>13|few|TRBJ1-5|TRBV7-9|TRBD1
CASSTQGDQPQHF
TGTGCCAGCAGCACACAGGGGGATCAGCCCCAGCATTTT
>15|once|TRBJ2-5|TRBV18|TRBD1
CASSPRGRFVETQYF
TGTGCCAGCTCACCAAGGGGGCGCTTTGTAGAGACCCAGTACTTC
>13|NA|TRBJ1-2|TRBV6-4|TRBD1
CASSPDREYGYTF
TGTGCCAGCAGCCCGGACAGGGAGTATGGCTACACCTTC
>13|NA|TRBJ2-1|TRBV7-9|TRBD1
CASSRGQGNEQFF
TGTGCCAGCAGCCGGGGACAGGGGAATGAGCAGTTCTTC
>17|few|TRBJ2-7|TRBV9|TRBD2
CASSVGTSSEVPYEQYF
TGTGCCAGCAGCGTAGGGACTAGCTCTGAGGTGCCCTACGAGCAGTACTTC
>14|NA|TRBJ2-7|TRBV5-1|NA
CASSLEQPSYEQYF
TGCGCCAGCAGCTTGGAACAGCCCTCCTACGAGCAGTACTTC
>14|NA|TRBJ2-1|TRBV10-3|TRBD2
CASREGLRYNEQFF
TGTGCCTCCCGGGAGGGACTTCGCTACAATGAGCAGTTCTTC
>15|once|TRBJ1-2|TRBV19|NA
CASSIAGEQNYGYTF
TGTGCCAGTAGTATAGCAGGGGAGCAAAACTATGGCTACACCTTC
>16|NA|TRBJ2-1|TRBV7-6|TRBD2
CASSPRLAGVNNEQFF
TGTGCCAGCAGCCCCAGACTAGCGGGAGTAAACAATGAGCAGTTCTTC
>15|NA|TRBJ2-7|TRBV7-8|TRBD2
CASRPTSGRSYEQYF
TGTGCCAGCAGACCAACTAGCGGCCGCTCCTACGAGCAGTACTTC
>14|NA|TRBJ2-7|TRBV5-4|TRBD2
CASSLGGRAREQYF
TGTGCCAGCAGCTTGGGTGGGAGGGCGAGGGAGCAGTACTTC
>15|NA|TRBJ2-4|TRBV19|NA
CASSIGSGAGNIQYF
TGTGCCAGTAGTATAGGCTCTGGGGCCGGAAACATTCAGTACTTC
>14|NA|TRBJ1-5|TRBV19|NA
CASSWQNGNQPQHF
TGTGCCAGTAGTTGGCAGAACGGGAATCAGCCCCAGCATTTT
>12|NA|TRBJ2-7|TRBV5-1|NA
CASSWAGSEQYF
TGCGCCAGCAGCTGGGCGGGGAGCGAGCAGTACTTC
>12|NA|TRBJ2-5|TRBV5-1|NA
CASSQDSLPQYF
TGCGCCAGCAGCCAAGACAGTTTGCCCCAGTACTTC